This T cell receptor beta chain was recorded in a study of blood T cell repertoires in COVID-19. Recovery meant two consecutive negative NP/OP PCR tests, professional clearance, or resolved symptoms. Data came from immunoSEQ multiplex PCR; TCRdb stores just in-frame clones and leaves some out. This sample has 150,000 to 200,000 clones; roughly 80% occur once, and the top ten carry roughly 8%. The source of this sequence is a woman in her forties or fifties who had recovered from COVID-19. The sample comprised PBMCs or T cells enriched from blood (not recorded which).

CDR3 sequence (DNA): TGTGCCAGCAGCGTAGATGGGCGTGGGAGTGGAAACACCATATATTTT. Its translation is CASSVDGRGSGNTIYF. The V call is TRBV9, the J call TRBJ1-3; no clear D. Germline V CDR1 and CDR2: SGDLS, YYNGEE. Deletions cut 0 bases from V and 3 bases from J, with 13 bases between. The CDR3 sequence is 16 residues long.